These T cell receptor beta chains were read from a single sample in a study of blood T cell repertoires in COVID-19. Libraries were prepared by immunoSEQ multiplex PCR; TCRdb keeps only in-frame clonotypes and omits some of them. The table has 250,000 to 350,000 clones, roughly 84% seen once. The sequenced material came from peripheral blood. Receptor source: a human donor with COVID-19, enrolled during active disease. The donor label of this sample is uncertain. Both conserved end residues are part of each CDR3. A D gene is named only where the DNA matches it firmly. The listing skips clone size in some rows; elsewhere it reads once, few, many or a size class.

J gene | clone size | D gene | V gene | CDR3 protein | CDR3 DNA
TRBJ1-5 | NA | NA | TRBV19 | CASSAQAGQWPQHF | TGTGCCAGTAGTGCCCAGGCTGGTCAATGGCCCCAGCATTTT
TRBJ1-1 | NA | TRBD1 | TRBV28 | CASTLGQEFTEAFF | TGTGCCAGCACCCTTGGACAGGAATTCACTGAAGCTTTCTTT
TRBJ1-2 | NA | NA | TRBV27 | CASSFLDSWVF | TGTGCCAGCAGTTTCCTAGACAGCTGGGTTTTC
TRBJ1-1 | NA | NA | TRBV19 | CASSLGQGQGAFF | TGTGCCAGTAGTCTAGGGCAGGGCCAAGGAGCTTTCTTT
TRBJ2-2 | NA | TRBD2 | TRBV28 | CASSSPGTSGGITGELFF | TGTGCCAGCAGTTCCCCCGGGACTAGCGGGGGAATAACCGGGGAGCTGTTTTTT
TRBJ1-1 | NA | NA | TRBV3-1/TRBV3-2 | CASSQARAGNTEAFF | TGTGCCAGCAGCCAAGCGAGGGCGGGGAACACTGAAGCTTTCTTT
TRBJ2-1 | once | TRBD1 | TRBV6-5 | CASGTGASYNEQFF | TGTGCCAGCGGGACAGGAGCCTCCTACAATGAGCAGTTCTTC
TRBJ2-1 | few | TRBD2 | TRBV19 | CASSTLAGGRGSEQFF | TGTGCCAGTAGTACCTTAGCGGGAGGGCGGGGGAGTGAGCAGTTCTTC
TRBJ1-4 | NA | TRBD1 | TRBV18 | CASSQNTGTADREKLFF | TGTGCCAGCTCACAAAACACGGGGACAGCCGACCGGGAAAAACTGTTTTTT
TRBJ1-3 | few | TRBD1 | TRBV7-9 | CASNLQGAGNTIYF | TGTGCCAGCAACCTACAGGGGGCTGGAAACACCATATATTTT
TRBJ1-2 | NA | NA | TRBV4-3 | CASSPGRGGGYGYTF | TGCGCCAGCAGCCCAGGGAGGGGGGGCGGCTATGGCTACACCTTC
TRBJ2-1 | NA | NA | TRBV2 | CASSGQGATSGIHNEQFF | TGTGCCAGCAGTGGACAGGGGGCGACTAGCGGGATCCACAATGAGCAGTTCTTC
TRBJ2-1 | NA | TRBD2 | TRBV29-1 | CSVAKTSGRFSYNEQFF | TGCAGCGTTGCCAAGACTAGCGGGAGGTTTAGCTACAATGAGCAGTTCTTC
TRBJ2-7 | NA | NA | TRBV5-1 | CASSLADSSTYEQYF | TGCGCCAGCAGCTTGGCTGACAGCTCAACCTACGAGCAGTACTTC
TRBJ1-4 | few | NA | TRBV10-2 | CASSGGRLNEKLFF | TGCGCCAGCAGTGGGGGCAGGCTTAATGAAAAACTGTTTTTT
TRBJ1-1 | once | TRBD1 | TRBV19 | CASSLTGGTEAFF | TGTGCCAGTAGTCTCACAGGGGGCACTGAAGCTTTCTTT
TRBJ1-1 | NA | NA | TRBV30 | CAWRWEVNTEAFF | TGTGCCTGGAGATGGGAGGTGAACACTGAAGCTTTCTTT
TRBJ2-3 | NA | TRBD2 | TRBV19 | CASSGLAGGTDTQYF | TGTGCCAGTAGTGGACTAGCGGGAGGCACAGATACGCAGTATTTT
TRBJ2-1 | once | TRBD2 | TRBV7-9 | CASSLWTSGRRYEQFF | TGTGCCAGCAGCCTATGGACTAGCGGGAGAAGATATGAGCAGTTCTTC
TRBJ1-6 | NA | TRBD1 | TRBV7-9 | CASSFGQGHNSPLHF | TGTGCCAGCAGCTTTGGACAGGGGCATAATTCACCCCTCCACTTT
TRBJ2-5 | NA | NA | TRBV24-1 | CATSEYSSQETQYF | TGTGCCACCAGTGAATACTCGAGCCAAGAGACCCAGTACTTC
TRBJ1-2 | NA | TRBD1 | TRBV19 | CASRPGQGAGYTF | TGTGCCAGTCGTCCGGGACAGGGGGCTGGCTACACCTTC
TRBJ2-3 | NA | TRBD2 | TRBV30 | CAWSGLAGLTDTQYF | TGTGCCTGGAGTGGGCTAGCGGGATTGACAGATACGCAGTATTTT
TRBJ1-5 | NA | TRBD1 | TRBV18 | CASSPGQGDQPQHF | TGTGCCAGCTCTCCGGGACAGGGGGATCAGCCCCAGCATTTT
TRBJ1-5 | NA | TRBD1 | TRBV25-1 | CASSQSGGGEGQPQHF | TGTGCCAGCAGTCAATCGGGAGGGGGCGAGGGTCAGCCCCAGCATTTT
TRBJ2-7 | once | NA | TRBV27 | CASSFMADGLYYEQYF | TGTGCCAGCAGTTTTATGGCAGATGGTCTTTACTACGAGCAGTACTTC
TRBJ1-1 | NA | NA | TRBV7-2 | CASSLDTSSNTEAFF | TGTGCCAGCAGCTTGGACACAAGCTCGAACACTGAAGCTTTCTTT
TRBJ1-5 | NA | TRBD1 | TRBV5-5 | CASSLSGQGDQPQHF | TGTGCCAGCAGCTTATCGGGACAGGGTGATCAGCCCCAGCATTTT
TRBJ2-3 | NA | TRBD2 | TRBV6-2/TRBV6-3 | CASSYRTSGRARDTQYF | TGTGCCAGCAGTTACCGGACTAGCGGGAGGGCGCGGGATACGCAGTATTTT
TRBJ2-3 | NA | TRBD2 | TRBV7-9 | CASSRLAGASDTQYF | TGTGCCAGCAGTCGACTAGCGGGAGCGTCAGATACGCAGTATTTT
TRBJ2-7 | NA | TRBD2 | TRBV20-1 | CSARREGLPYF | TGCAGTGCCCGGAGGGAGGGGTTGCCGTACTTC
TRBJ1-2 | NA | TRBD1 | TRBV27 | CASSFLRQGEGYTF | TGTGCCAGCAGTTTCCTCCGACAGGGGGAGGGCTACACCTTC
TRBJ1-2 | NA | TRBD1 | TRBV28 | CASSTPGQIYGYTF | TGTGCCAGCAGTACCCCGGGACAGATCTATGGCTACACCTTC
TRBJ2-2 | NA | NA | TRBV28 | CASSLNPTNTGELFF | TGTGCCAGCAGTTTAAATCCCACGAACACCGGGGAGCTGTTTTTT
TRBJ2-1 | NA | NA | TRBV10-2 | CASSESGGNEQFF | TGCGCCAGCAGTGAGTCTGGAGGGAATGAGCAGTTCTTC
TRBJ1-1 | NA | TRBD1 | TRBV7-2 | CASSQYGQGNTEAFF | TGTGCCAGCAGCCAATACGGACAGGGGAACACTGAAGCTTTCTTT
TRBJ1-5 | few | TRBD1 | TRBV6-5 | CASSPRGYNQPQHF | TGTGCCAGCAGCCCCAGGGGGTACAATCAGCCCCAGCATTTT
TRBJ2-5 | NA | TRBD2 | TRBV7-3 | CASSAGLGRETQYF | TGTGCCAGTTCCGCCGGACTAGGGAGGGAGACCCAGTACTTC
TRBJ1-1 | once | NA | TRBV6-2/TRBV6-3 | CASSPGIGRAGTEAFF | TGTGCCAGCAGTCCAGGTATCGGGAGGGCGGGCACTGAAGCTTTCTTT
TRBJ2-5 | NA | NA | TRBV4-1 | CASSQAVIRETQYF | TGCGCCAGCAGCCAAGCGGTAATCAGGGAGACCCAGTACTTC
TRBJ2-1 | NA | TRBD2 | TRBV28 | CASISPRLAGGTGRNEQFF | TGTGCCAGCATTTCGCCCCGCCTAGCGGGAGGGACGGGGAGGAATGAGCAGTTCTTC
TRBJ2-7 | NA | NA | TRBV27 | CASSLGAAYYEQYF | TGTGCCAGCAGTTTAGGGGCAGCTTACTACGAGCAGTACTTC
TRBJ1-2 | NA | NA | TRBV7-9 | CASSPLLAREGNGYTF | TGTGCCAGCAGCCCCCTCCTTGCCAGGGAGGGGAATGGCTACACCTTC
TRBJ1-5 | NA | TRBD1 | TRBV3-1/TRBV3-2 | CASSQTGDQPQHF | TGTGCCAGCAGCCAAACAGGGGACCAGCCCCAGCATTTT
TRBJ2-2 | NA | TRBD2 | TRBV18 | CASSPPSLAGTNTGELFF | TGTGCCAGCTCACCACCGTCCCTAGCGGGAACGAACACCGGGGAGCTGTTTTTT
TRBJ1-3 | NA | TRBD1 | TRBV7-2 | CASSVDRGDGNTIYF | TGTGCCAGCAGTGTTGACAGGGGAGATGGAAACACCATATATTTT
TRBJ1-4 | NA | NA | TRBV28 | CASRDTGTNEKLFF | TGTGCCAGCAGGGACACGGGAACTAATGAAAAACTGTTTTTT